This T cell receptor (beta chain) comes out of a study of shared clonotypes between healthy human individuals. General study points: Naive CD4 clonotypes were shared across several donors at about 5%. On the whole, naive subsets had larger estimated richness than memory subsets had. Clonotype sharing among donors, it was expected, would be affected by sequencing depth.

This clone was detected only a few times. Its target is unknown. This sample includes further DNA sequences coding for the same CDR3. CDR1 and CDR2 from the germline V gene are SGHRS and YFSETQ. V was pared by 3 bases and J by 1 base, with 8 bases between. CDR3 length: 14 amino acids. In the source study's methods: Filtering differed, since immunoSEQ gave only junction sequences and no quality scores. The repertoire was sequenced with immunoSEQ multiplex PCR; TCRdb's copy has only in-frame clones and lacks some. V, J and clone size are taken as reported in that table, and D and trimming were inferred from the DNA itself. The table has 550,000 to 700,000 clones, more than 70% seen once.

The chain recombines TRBV5-1 with TRBJ2-1; either TRBD1 or TRBD2 may supply D (5 bases each). The sequencing sample was made of memory CD4+ T cells sorted from blood. The subset was: CD45RA-negative fraction. This receptor was obtained from a woman under 40 in good health. CDR3 residues: CASSWGNSYNEQFF. The CDR3 region has the DNA TGCGCCAGCAGCTGGGGGAATTCCTACAATGAGCAGTTCTTC.